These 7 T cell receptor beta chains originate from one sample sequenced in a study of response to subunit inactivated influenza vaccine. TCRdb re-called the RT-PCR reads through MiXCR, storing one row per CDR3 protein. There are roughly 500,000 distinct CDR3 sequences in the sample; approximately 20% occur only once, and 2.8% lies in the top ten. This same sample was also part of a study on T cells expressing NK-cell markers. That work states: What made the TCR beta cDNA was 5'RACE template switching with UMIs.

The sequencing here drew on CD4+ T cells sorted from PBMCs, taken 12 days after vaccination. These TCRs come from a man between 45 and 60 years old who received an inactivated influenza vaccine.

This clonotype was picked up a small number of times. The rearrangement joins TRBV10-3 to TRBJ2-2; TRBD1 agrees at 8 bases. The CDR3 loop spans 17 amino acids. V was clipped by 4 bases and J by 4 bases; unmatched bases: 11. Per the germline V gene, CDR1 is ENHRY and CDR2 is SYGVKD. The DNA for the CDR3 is TGTGCCATCAGTGGGACGGGACAGGCAAGAGGCACCGGGGAGCTGTTTTTT. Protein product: CAISGTGQARGTGELFF.

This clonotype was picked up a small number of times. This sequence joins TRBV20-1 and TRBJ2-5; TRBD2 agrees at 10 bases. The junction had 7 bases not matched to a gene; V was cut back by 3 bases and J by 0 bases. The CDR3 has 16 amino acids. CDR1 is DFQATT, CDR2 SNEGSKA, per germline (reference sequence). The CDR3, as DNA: TGCAGTGCTAGTAGGCTAGCGGGGGTCGACCAAGAGACCCAGTACTTC. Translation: CSASRLAGVDQETQYF.

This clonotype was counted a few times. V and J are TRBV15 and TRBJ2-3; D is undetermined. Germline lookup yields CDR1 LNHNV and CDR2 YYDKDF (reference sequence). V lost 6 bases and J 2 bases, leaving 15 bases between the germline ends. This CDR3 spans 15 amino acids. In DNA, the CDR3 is TGTGCCACCAGAATTTCCCCGGACCTCACAGATACGCAGTATTTT. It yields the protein CATRISPDLTDTQYF.

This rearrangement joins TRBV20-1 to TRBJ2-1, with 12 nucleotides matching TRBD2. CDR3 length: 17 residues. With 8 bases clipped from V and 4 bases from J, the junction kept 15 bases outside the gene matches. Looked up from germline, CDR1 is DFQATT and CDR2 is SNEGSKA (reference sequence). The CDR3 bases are TGCAGTCCTACTAGCGGGGGGCATCTGTCCCTATACAATGAGCAGTTCTTC. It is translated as CSPTSGGHLSLYNEQFF.

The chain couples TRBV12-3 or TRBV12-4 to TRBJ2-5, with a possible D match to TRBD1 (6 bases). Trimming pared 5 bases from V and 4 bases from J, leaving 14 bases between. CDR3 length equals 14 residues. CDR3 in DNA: TGTGCCAGCAGTACAGGGTCGGGGCTAGAGACCCAGTACTTC. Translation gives CASSTGSGLETQYF.

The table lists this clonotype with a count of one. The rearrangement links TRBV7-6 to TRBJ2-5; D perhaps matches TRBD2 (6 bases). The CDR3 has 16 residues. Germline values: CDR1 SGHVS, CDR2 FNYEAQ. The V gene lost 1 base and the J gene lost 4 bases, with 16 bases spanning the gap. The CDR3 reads CASSLGEGVGGETQYF. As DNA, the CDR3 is TGTGCCAGCAGCTTAGGGGAAGGGGTCGGGGGAGAGACCCAGTACTTC.

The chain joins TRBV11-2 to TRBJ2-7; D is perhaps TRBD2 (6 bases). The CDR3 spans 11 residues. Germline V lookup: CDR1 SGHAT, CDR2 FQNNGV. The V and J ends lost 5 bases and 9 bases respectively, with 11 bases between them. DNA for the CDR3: TGTGCCAGCAGCCCGGGAGTCCGGCAGTACTTC. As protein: CASSPGVRQYF.